A single sample gave rise to the 13 T cell receptor beta chains below, sequenced in a study of blood T cell repertoires in COVID-19. Produced via immunoSEQ multiplex PCR; TCRdb's table is partial and in-frame only. The sample yields some 200,000 clones, 80% seen once. Material: PBMCs or T cells enriched from blood (not recorded which). The receptor set was obtained from a middle-aged woman with acute COVID-19.

The rearrangement uses TRBV5-1 and TRBJ2-2; 8 bases fit TRBD1. CDR1 is SGHRS, CDR2 YFSETQ, per germline. This CDR3 has 15 amino acids. Trimming removed 8 bases from V and 7 bases from J; junction bases left unmatched: 13. Written as DNA, the CDR3 is TGCGCCAGTAAACCTGGACAGGGCGAGCACGGGGAGCTGTTTTTT. This sequence encodes CASKPGQGEHGELFF.

The J gene is TRBJ1-2, the V gene TRBV19; D unresolved. The CDR3 is 12 residues long. Trimming took off 3 bases at V and 8 bases at J, with 10 bases between the two ends. From germline, CDR1 is LNHDA and CDR2 SQIVND (reference sequence). CDR3 protein: CASSIVAGGYTF. In DNA form, the CDR3 reads TGTGCCAGTAGTATTGTGGCGGGCGGCTACACCTTC.

V gene TRBV3-1 (or the pseudogene TRBV3-2) combines with J gene TRBJ2-1; 8 nucleotides align to TRBD2. The germline V gene encodes CDR1 LGHDT and CDR2 YNNKEL (reference sequence). CDR3 length equals 14 residues. V shed 3 bases and J 4 bases; nucleotides not matched to a gene: 2. CDR3 nucleotides: TGTGCCAGCAGCCAGGGACTAGATTACAATGAGCAGTTCTTC. Protein product: CASSQGLDYNEQFF.

A few counts support this clone. This sequence joins TRBV30 and TRBJ2-5; D gene unclear. The V end was cut by 3 bases, the J end by 2 bases, with 13 bases between. Germline V gene sequence: CDR1 GTSNPN, CDR2 SVGIG (reference sequence). The CDR3 extends over 14 amino acids. CDR3 sequence (DNA): TGTGCCTGGAGGAGACTTCTTTATCAAGAGACCCAGTACTTC. This translates into CAWRRLLYQETQYF.

This chain links TRBV18 with TRBJ1-2, with TRBD1 identical over 7 bases. Germline lookup yields CDR1 KGHSH and CDR2 LQKENI. This CDR3 is 17 amino acids long. V shed 0 bases, J shed 7 bases, and the junction held 14 bases outside the gene matches. The CDR3 protein is CASSPPASRTGVSGYTF. The CDR3 nucleotides read TGTGCCAGCTCACCACCTGCATCACGTACAGGGGTGAGTGGCTACACCTTC. Combining the CDR3 with reference TRBV18 and TRBJ1-2 gives the whole variable domain NAGVMQNPRHLVRRRGQEARLRCSPMKGHSHVYWYRQLPEEGLKFMVYLQKENIIDESGMPKERFSAEFPKEGPSILRIQQVVRGDSAAYFCASSPPASRTGVSGYTFGSGTRLTVV.

The CDR3 DNA is TGTGCCAGCAGCTTCCAGGGGGCCGAGGAGACCCAGTACTTC. Translation: CASSFQGAEETQYF. The genes are TRBV7-2 and TRBJ2-5; 8 bases fit TRBD1. V trimming: 3 bases; J trimming: 5 bases; junction bases outside the gene matches: 5. Germline CDR1 reads SGHTA; CDR2 reads FQGNSA. CDR3 size: 14 residues.

V usage is TRBV4-2 and J usage is TRBJ2-7; TRBD2 agrees at 12 bases. CDR3 length: 18 amino acids. Trimming at V came to 0 bases and at J to 7 bases, leaving 13 bases not matched to a gene. Germline V gene data show CDR1 as LGHNA and CDR2 as YNFKEQ. CDR3 residues: CASSQESGLAGGPGEQYF. In nucleotides, the CDR3 is TGTGCCAGCAGCCAAGAGTCTGGGCTAGCGGGGGGGCCAGGAGAGCAGTACTTC.

This clone was found a few times. The rearrangement joins TRBV30 to TRBJ2-1, with 7 bases lining up with TRBD2. Per germline, CDR1 GTSNPN and CDR2 SVGIG (reference sequence). There are 11 residues in the CDR3. J was trimmed by 10 bases and V by 1 base; bases with no gene match: 1. The CDR3 protein is CAWSGAGEQFF. Here the CDR3 DNA reads TGTGCCTGGAGTGGAGCGGGAGAGCAGTTCTTC.

The chain links TRBV7-8 to TRBJ1-2; D perhaps matches TRBD1 (5 bases). V was cut by 5 bases and J by 8 bases, with 18 bases left in between. CDR1 SGHVS and CDR2 FQNEAQ come from the germline V gene. The CDR3 covers 14 residues. The CDR3 DNA reads as TGTGCCAGCAGCCCAAGGGACTCCGAGGAGGGCTACACCTTC. Translation: CASSPRDSEEGYTF.

This clone was detected once. V and J are TRBV30 and TRBJ2-7, with 9 bases aligning to TRBD2. The junction had 4 bases not matched to a gene; V was cut back by 0 bases and J by 4 bases. This CDR3 has 14 amino acids. Germline V gene lookup returns CDR1 GTSNPN and CDR2 SVGIG (reference sequence). The CDR3 spells CAWSVAGGAYEQYF. Here the CDR3 DNA reads TGTGCCTGGAGTGTTGCGGGAGGGGCTTACGAGCAGTACTTC.

In the case of this clone: One end of the junction fails to match germline, which may point to a read error. The chain carries TRBV28 and TRBJ1-4; 8 bases agree with TRBD1. This CDR3 has 12 amino acids. Germline V gene data show CDR1 as MDHEN and CDR2 as SYDVKM. CDR3 sequence: CASGGSTGQVVF. The CDR3 nucleotides read TGTGCCAGCGGTGGGTCGACGGGACAGGTCGTTTTT. Variable domain in full (rest from reference TRBV28 and TRBJ1-4): DVKVTQSSRYLVKRTGEKVFLECVQDMDHENMFWYRQDPGLGLRLIYFSYDVKMKEKGDIPEGYSVSREKKERFSLILESASTNQTSMYLCASGGSTGQVVFGSGTQLSVL.

The V gene is TRBV21-1, the J gene TRBJ2-7; TRBD1 is taken as the D call from the table, unchecked against the DNA. TRBV21-1 is a listed pseudogene. The CDR3 is made up of 14 amino acids. As DNA, the CDR3 is TGTGCCAGCAGCAAAGACAGGGACGCCTACGAGCAGTACTTC. It yields the protein CASSKDRDAYEQYF.

This clone was recorded a few times. J is TRBJ2-7 and V is TRBV7-2; TRBD1 is a possible D gene (6 bases). V was shortened by 5 bases and J by 2 bases, with 16 bases between the two germline ends. The CDR3 sequence is 15 residues long. Per germline, CDR1 SGHTA and CDR2 FQGNSA. The CDR3 spells CASSPPTGFTYEQYF. In nucleotides, the CDR3 is TGTGCCAGCAGCCCGCCGACAGGCTTTACCTACGAGCAGTACTTC.